These 30 T cell receptor beta chains share one sample of origin, sequenced in a study of T cells expressing NK-cell markers (TCRdb year 2020). The receptor library was made with 5' RACE. Instrument used: Illumina HiSeq 2000. One entry per CDR3 protein sequence results from the TCRdb reprocessing of the reads, with DNA left out. This sample's table carries 300,000 to 450,000 distinct CDR3 sequences. The top ten constitute around 5.2% of the sample. The sequenced sample was blood T cells: a sorted CD56 or NKG2C T cell subset, CD4+ or CD8+ T cells, or bulk PBMC T cells (not recorded which). Receptors were obtained from a man aged 18-69 years in good health.

This chain links TRBV20-1 with TRBJ2-7; the TCRdb D gene call, TRBD2, has no DNA to confirm it. Germline loops: CDR1 DFQATT, CDR2 SNEGSKA (reference sequence). This CDR3 spans 14 amino acids. CDR3: CSARGQDFSYEQYF.

The chain joins TRBV29-1 to TRBJ2-6; TCRdb's D gene call, TRBD1, goes unchecked for lack of DNA. This CDR3 has 15 amino acids. Germline V gives CDR1 SQVTM, CDR2 ANQGSEA. The CDR3 spells CSVAPQGTGANVLTF. The full variable domain, with the rest looked up from reference TRBV29-1 and TRBJ2-6, is SAVISQKPSRDICQRGTSLTIQCQVDSQVTMMFWYRQQPGQSLTLIATANQGSEATYESGFVIDKFPISRPNLTFSTLTVSNMSPEDSSIYLCSVAPQGTGANVLTFGAGSRLTVL.

This chain connects TRBV12-3 or TRBV12-4 to TRBJ2-3; no DNA is available, so the TRBD1 call from TCRdb remains unchecked. The CDR3 is made up of 15 amino acids. The CDR3 reads CASRRSGQITDTQYF.

V and J are TRBV7-9 and TRBJ2-5; TCRdb names TRBD1, which stays unverified in the absence of DNA. The CDR3 length is 15 residues. Germline V gene sequence: CDR1 SEHNR, CDR2 FQNEAQ (reference sequence). CDR3 protein: CASSAFGDPWETQYF.

V usage is TRBV28 and J usage is TRBJ2-5; TCRdb's D call, TRBD2, is unchecked because there is no DNA. Germline V gives CDR1 MDHEN, CDR2 SYDVKM. CDR3 size: 17 residues. The CDR3 sequence is CASSFLPASGGQETQYF.

The chain combines TRBV20-1 with TRBJ2-3. The length of the CDR3 is 14 residues. Germline V gives CDR1 DFQATT, CDR2 SNEGSKA (reference sequence). The CDR3 region is CSAAFWGRTDTQYF.

The chain has TRBV4-1 and TRBJ1-1. This CDR3 contains 14 residues. Germline CDR1 MGHRA, CDR2 YSYEKL. CDR3 loop: CASSQRLGDTEAFF.

J is TRBJ2-5 and V is TRBV9; TCRdb proposes TRBD2, but this gene call is untestable without DNA. Germline V gene sequence: CDR1 SGDLS, CDR2 YYNGEE. The CDR3 totals 15 residues. The CDR3 sequence: CASSVNAGGRETQYF. Filled out from reference TRBV9 and TRBJ2-5, the complete variable domain reads DSGVTQTPKHLITATGQRVTLRCSPRSGDLSVYWYQQSLDQGLQFLIQYYNGEERAKGNILERFSAQQFPDLHSELNLSSLELGDSALYFCASSVNAGGRETQYFGPGTRLLVL.

This chain joins TRBV19 and TRBJ1-2; TCRdb proposes TRBD1, but this gene call is untestable without DNA. Germline V gives CDR1 LNHDA, CDR2 SQIVND (reference sequence). The CDR3 runs to 16 residues. CDR3 sequence: CASSTPYPGQDYGYTF.

The chain uses TRBV5-1 and TRBJ1-2. Germline V CDR1 and CDR2: SGHRS, YFSETQ. This CDR3 has 14 amino acids. CDR3 loop: CASSLFFGSYGYTF.

The genes are TRBV19 and TRBJ2-1. CDR3 length: 13 amino acids. Germline lookup yields CDR1 LNHDA and CDR2 SQIVND (reference sequence). The chain's CDR3 is CATRLRSYNEQFF. The whole variable domain, remainder taken from reference TRBV19 and TRBJ2-1, is DGGITQSPKYLFRKEGQNVTLSCEQNLNHDAMYWYRQDPGQGLRLIYYSQIVNDFQKGDIAEGYSVSREKKESFPLTVTSAQKNPTAFYLCATRLRSYNEQFFGPGTRLTVL.

The chain has TRBV7-9 and TRBJ2-5; TCRdb outputs TRBD2, but without DNA this stays unchecked. In germline, CDR1 is SEHNR, CDR2 FQNEAQ (reference sequence). The CDR3 sequence is 13 residues long. This CDR3 reads CASFAGNQETQYF.

V usage is TRBV7-2 and J usage is TRBJ2-4; TCRdb outputs TRBD2, but without DNA this stays unchecked. The germline V gene has CDR1 SGHTA and CDR2 FQGNSA. CDR3 length: 13 amino acids. CDR3 region: CASSFSRGDIQYF.

The J gene is TRBJ2-2, the V gene TRBV20-1; TCRdb returns TRBD1, unconfirmable since there is no DNA. Germline V gene lookup returns CDR1 DFQATT and CDR2 SNEGSKA (reference sequence). This CDR3 is built from 15 residues. The CDR3 spells CSALYGTAAVGELFF.

V gene TRBV18 combines with J gene TRBJ1-1; TCRdb lists TRBD1, though no DNA is available to test this call. This CDR3 is 15 amino acids long. CDR1 KGHSH and CDR2 LQKENI come from the germline V gene. CDR3 sequence: CASSVRGRLDSEAFF.

The chain joins TRBV4-2 to TRBJ2-1. The CDR3 contains 14 residues. Germline CDR1 and CDR2: LGHNA and YNFKEQ. The CDR3 spells CASSQAVNYNEQFF.

The chain is built from TRBV6-5 and TRBJ1-4; TCRdb's assignment of TRBD1 cannot be checked, as there is no DNA. CDR1 and CDR2 (germline): MNHEY, SVGAGI. The CDR3 totals 16 residues. The CDR3 protein is CASSYGRGRSNEKLFF.

The chain has TRBV3-1 and TRBJ2-3; TCRdb's D call, TRBD2, is unchecked because there is no DNA. The CDR3 is made up of 17 amino acids. CDR1 LGHDT and CDR2 YNNKEL come from the germline V gene (reference sequence). The CDR3: CASRGTSGDLSTDTQYF.

This chain uses TRBV14 with TRBJ1-3; no DNA is available, so the TRBD1 call from TCRdb remains unchecked. The germline CDR1 and CDR2 sequences are SGHDN and FVKESK. The CDR3 contains 15 residues. The CDR3 here is CASSLPGTAGNTIYF. Drawing the rest from reference TRBV14 and TRBJ1-3, the complete variable domain is EAGVTQFPSHSVIEKGQTVTLRCDPISGHDNLYWYRRVMGKEIKFLLHFVKESKQDESGMPNNRFLAERTGGTYSTLKVQPAELEDSGVYFCASSLPGTAGNTIYFGEGSWLTVV.

The CDR3 sequence: CASGTGVSYEQYF. This chain uses TRBV19 with TRBJ2-7. CDR1 LNHDA and CDR2 SQIVND come from the germline V gene (reference sequence). The CDR3 spans 13 residues.

The chain has TRBV6-1 and TRBJ2-1; TCRdb's assignment of TRBD2 cannot be checked, as there is no DNA. The CDR3 spans 14 residues. Germline CDR1 reads MNHNS; CDR2 reads SASEGT. The CDR3 sequence is CASSPQSGRNEQFF.

This sequence joins TRBV24-1 and TRBJ2-1; checking the TCRdb D call of TRBD1 is not possible without DNA. The CDR3 extends over 15 amino acids. Germline assignment: CDR1 KGHDR and CDR2 SFDVKD. CDR3 protein: CATSDPTGISNEQFF.

The V and J genes are TRBV18 and TRBJ2-5; lacking DNA, the TRBD2 call made by TCRdb goes unchecked. The CDR3 is made up of 15 amino acids. The germline gives CDR1 KGHSH, CDR2 LQKENI. The chain's CDR3 is CASSPLGARDETQYF.

V and J are TRBV20-1 and TRBJ2-5; the D call of TRBD2 rests on TCRdb alone, since no DNA is present to check it. Looked up from germline, CDR1 is DFQATT and CDR2 is SNEGSKA (reference sequence). This CDR3 comprises 14 residues. The CDR3 is CSAQTSGGQETQYF.

The rearrangement links TRBV10-3 to TRBJ2-7; TCRdb gives TRBD1 as the D gene, but with no DNA this cannot be confirmed. The CDR3 runs 14 residues. Germline V gives CDR1 ENHRY, CDR2 SYGVKD. CDR3 protein: CAISDRTGVDEQYF.

This sequence joins TRBV6-1 and TRBJ1-2; TCRdb selects TRBD1, and the lack of DNA leaves this call unchecked. Germline lookup yields CDR1 MNHNS and CDR2 SASEGT. The CDR3 consists of 16 residues. CDR3 loop: CASSPRGQGSFYGYTF.

V is TRBV6-1 and J is TRBJ1-6. The CDR3 covers 16 residues. Looked up from germline, CDR1 is MNHNS and CDR2 is SASEGT. The CDR3 protein is CASSTTGSSYNSPLHF.

The genes are TRBV10-3 and TRBJ2-1; checking the TCRdb D call of TRBD1 is not possible without DNA. The CDR3 sequence is 12 residues long. Germline-derived CDR1 and CDR2 are ENHRY and SYGVKD. The CDR3: CAISAREGEQFF.

The chain combines TRBV7-2 with TRBJ2-5; there is no DNA to check the TCRdb D call of TRBD1. Per the germline V gene, CDR1 is SGHTA and CDR2 is FQGNSA. The CDR3 length is 15 residues. CDR3 region: CASSRIRQDLETQYF.

The V call is TRBV7-2, the J call TRBJ2-5; TCRdb lists TRBD1, though no DNA is available to test this call. The CDR3 contains 17 residues. CDR1 and CDR2 from the germline V gene are SGHTA and FQGNSA. The CDR3 sequence is CASSFGAERRNPGTQYF.